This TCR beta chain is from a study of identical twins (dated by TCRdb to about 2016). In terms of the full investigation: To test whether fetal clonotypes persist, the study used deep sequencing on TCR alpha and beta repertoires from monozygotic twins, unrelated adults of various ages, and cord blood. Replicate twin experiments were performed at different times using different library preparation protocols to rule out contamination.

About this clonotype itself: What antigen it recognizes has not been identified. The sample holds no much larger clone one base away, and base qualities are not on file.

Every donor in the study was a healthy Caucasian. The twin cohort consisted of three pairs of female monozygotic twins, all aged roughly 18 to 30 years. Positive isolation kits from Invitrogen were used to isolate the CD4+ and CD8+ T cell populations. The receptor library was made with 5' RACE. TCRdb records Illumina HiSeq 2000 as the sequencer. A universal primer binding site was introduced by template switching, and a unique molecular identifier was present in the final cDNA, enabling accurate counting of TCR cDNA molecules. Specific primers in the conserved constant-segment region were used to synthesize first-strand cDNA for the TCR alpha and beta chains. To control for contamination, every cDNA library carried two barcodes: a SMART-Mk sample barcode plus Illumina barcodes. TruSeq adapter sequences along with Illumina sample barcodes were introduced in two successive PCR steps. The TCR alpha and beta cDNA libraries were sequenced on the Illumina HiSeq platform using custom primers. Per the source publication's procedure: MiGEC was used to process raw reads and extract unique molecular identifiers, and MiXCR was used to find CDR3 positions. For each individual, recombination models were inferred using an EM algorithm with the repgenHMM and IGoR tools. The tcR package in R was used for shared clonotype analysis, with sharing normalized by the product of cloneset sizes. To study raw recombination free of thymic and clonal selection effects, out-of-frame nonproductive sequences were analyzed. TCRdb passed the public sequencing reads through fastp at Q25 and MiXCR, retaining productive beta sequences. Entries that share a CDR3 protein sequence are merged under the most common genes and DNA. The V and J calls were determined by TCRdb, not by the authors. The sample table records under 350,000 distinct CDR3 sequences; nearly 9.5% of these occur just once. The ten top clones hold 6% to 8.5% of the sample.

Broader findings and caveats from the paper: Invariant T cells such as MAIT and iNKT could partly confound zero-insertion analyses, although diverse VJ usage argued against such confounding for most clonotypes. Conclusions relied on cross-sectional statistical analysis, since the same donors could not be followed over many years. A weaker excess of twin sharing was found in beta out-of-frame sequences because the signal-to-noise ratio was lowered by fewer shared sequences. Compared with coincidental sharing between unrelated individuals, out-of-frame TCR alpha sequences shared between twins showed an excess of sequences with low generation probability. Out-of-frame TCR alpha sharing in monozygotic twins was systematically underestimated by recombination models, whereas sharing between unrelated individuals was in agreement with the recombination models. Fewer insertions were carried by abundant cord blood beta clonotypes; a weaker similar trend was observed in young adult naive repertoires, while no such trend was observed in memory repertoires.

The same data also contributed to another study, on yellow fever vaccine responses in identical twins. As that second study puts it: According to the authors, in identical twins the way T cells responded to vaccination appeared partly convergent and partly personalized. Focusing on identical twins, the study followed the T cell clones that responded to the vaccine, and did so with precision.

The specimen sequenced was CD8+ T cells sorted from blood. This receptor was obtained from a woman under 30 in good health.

The DNA sequence is given as TGTGCCAGCAGCGCCCAGGGTCAGCCCCAGCATTTT. It encodes CASSAQGQPQHF. The sequence links TRBV13 to TRBJ1-5; TRBD1 is a weak D gene call, 5 bases matching. Between the V and J ends, shortened by 5 bases and 6 bases respectively, the junction contains 8 bases. Reading from cysteine to phenylalanine, the CDR3 counts 12 amino acids. Only the CDR3 region is kept as DNA, spanning 36 bases read in frame from base 1. CDR1 and CDR2 were assigned from the germline V gene (reference sequence) as PRHDT and FYEKMQ.